This T cell receptor beta chain came from a study of T cells expressing NK-cell markers. Study as a whole: It was sorted CD3+CD56+NKG2C+, CD3+CD56+NKG2C- and CD3+CD56-NKG2C+ T cells that supplied the TCR beta repertoires.

Overall study findings and caveats: Leadership of the CD3+CD56-NKG2C+ fraction also belonged to these clonotypes in a handful of donors. Questions lingered over whether expanded NKG2C+ T cell clones were HCMV-specific.

In generating TCR beta cDNA, 5'RACE template switching with UMIs was used. TCRdb re-called the 5' RACE reads; one entry per CDR3 protein, DNA not given. The sample table sets out 200,000 to 300,000 distinct CDR3 sequences. Notes on this clonotype: Antigen specificity is unknown.

The CDR3 has 15 amino acids. CDR1 and CDR2 from the germline V gene are SGHRS and YFSETQ. The TCR was taken from a man aged 18 to 30 in good health. Sample: blood T cells: a sorted CD56 or NKG2C T cell subset, CD4+ or CD8+ T cells, or bulk PBMC T cells (not recorded which). V gene TRBV5-1 combines with J gene TRBJ2-1. Here the CDR3 reads CASSLERSEVNEQFF. The full variable domain, its missing parts supplied by reference TRBV5-1 and TRBJ2-1, is KAGVTQTPRYLIKTRGQQVTLSCSPISGHRSVSWYQQTPGQGLQFLFEYFSETQRNKGNFPGRFSGRQFSNSRSEMNVSTLELGDSALYLCASSLERSEVNEQFFGPGTRLTVL.